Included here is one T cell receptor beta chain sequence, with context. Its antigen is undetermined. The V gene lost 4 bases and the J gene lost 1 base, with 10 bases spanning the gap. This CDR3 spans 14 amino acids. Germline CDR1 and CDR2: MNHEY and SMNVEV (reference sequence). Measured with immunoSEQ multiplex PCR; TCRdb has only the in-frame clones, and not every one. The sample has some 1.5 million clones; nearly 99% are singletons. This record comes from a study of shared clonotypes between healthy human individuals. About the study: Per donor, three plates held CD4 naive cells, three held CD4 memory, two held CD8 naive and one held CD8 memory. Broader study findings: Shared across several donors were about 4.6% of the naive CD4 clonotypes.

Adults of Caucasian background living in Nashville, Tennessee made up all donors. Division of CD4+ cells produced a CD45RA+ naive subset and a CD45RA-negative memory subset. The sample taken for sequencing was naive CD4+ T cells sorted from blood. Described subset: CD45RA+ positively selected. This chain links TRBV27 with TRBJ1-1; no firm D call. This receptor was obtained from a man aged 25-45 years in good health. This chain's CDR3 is CASSWSTANTEAFF. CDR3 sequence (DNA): TGTGCCAGCAGTTGGAGTACAGCGAACACTGAAGCTTTCTTT.